This T cell receptor (beta chain) was documented in a study of blood T cell repertoires in COVID-19. Study-wide context: The United States, Italy and Spain supplied acute and convalescent COVID-19 samples. Nucleic acid was either cDNA or gDNA, and it came from T cells, B-cell-depleted T cells, or PBMCs.

Per the original data handling: By means of reference gene primer amplification, nucleated cell counts were estimated. Sequenced by immunoSEQ multiplex PCR; TCRdb stores in-frame clones only, minus some. V, J and clone size are those of that table, while D and trimming were read from the DNA. The sample consists of some 290,000 clones, roughly nine tenths of them appearing once. Trimming removed 7 bases at V and 4 bases at J, with 11 bases between. CDR3 length equals 13 residues. The rearrangement links TRBV12-3 or TRBV12-4 to TRBJ1-5; no clear D. Source material: peripheral blood. The sequence was collected from a man younger than 35 with active or convalescent COVID-19. The CDR3 spells CASTFTANQPQHF. CDR3 in DNA: TGTGCCAGCACCTTTACTGCGAATCAGCCCCAGCATTTT.